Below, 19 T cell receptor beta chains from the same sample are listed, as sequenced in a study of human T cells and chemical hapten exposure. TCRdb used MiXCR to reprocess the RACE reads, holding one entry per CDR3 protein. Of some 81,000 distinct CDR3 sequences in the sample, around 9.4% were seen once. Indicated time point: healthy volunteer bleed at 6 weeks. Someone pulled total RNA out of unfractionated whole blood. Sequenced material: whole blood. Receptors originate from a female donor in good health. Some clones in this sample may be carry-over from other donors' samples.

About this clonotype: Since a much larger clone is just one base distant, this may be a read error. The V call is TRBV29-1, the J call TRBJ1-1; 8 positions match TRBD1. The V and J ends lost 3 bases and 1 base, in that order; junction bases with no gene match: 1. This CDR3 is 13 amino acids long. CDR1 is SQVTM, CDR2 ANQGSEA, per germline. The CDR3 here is CSVDRGRNTEAFF. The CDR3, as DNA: TGCAGCGTTGACAGGGGGCGGAACACTGAAGCTTTCTTT.

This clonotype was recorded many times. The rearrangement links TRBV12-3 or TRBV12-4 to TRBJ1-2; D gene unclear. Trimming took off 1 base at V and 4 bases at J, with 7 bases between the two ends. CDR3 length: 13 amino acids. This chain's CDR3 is CASSLGKLYGYTF. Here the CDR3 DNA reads TGTGCCAGCAGTTTAGGGAAACTCTATGGCTACACCTTC.

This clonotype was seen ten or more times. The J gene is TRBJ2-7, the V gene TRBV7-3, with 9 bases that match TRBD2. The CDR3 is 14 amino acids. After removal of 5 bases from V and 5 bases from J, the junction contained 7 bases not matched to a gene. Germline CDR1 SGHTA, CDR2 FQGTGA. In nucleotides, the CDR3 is TGTGCCAGCAGCCCGAGCGGGGGGAAGAACGAGCAGTACTTC. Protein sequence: CASSPSGGKNEQYF.

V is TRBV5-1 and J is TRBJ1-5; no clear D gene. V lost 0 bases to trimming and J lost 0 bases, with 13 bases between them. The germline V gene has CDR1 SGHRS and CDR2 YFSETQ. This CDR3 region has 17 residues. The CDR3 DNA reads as TGCGCCAGCAGCTTGGGGCCGGCCCTTAATAGCAATCAGCCCCAGCATTTT. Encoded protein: CASSLGPALNSNQPQHF.

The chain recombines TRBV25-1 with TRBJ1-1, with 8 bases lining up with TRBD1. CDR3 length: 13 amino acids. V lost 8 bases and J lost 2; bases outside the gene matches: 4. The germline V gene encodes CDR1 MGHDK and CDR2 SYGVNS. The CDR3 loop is CASGRGPNTEAFF. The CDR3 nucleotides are TGTGCCAGCGGCAGGGGGCCTAACACTGAAGCTTTCTTT.

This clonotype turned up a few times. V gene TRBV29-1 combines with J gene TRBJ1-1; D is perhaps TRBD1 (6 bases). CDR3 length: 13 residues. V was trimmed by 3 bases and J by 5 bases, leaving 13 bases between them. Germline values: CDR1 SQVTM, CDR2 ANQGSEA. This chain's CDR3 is CSVDSRGWTEAFF. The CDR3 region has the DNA TGCAGCGTTGACAGCAGGGGTTGGACTGAAGCTTTCTTT.

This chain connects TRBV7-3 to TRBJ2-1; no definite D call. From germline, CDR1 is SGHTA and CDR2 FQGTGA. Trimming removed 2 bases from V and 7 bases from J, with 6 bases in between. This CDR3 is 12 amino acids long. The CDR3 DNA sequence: TGTGCCAGCAGCTTATGGGAAAATGAGCAGTTCTTC. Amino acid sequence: CASSLWENEQFF.

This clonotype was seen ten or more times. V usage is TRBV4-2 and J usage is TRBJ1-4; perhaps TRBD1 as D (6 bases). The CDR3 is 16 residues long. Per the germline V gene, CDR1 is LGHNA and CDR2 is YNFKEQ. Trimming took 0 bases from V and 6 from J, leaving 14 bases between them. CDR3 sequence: CASSQDLGGAYEKLFF. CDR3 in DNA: TGTGCCAGCAGCCAAGATTTGGGGGGCGCGTATGAAAAACTGTTTTTT.

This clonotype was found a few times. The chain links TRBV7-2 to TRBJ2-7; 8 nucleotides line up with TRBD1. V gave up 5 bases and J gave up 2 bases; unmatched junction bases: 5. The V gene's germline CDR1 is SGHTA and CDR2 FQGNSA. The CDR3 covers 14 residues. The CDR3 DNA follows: TGTGCCAGCAGCCCGGGACAGGTTCCCTACGAGCAGTACTTC. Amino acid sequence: CASSPGQVPYEQYF.

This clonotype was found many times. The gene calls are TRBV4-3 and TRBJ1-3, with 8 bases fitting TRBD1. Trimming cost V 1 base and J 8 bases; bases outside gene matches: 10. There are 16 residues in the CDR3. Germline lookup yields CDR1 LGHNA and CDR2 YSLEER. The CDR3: CASSQGRTGYGDTIYF. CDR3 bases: TGCGCCAGCAGCCAAGGCCGGACAGGGTACGGGGACACCATATATTTT.

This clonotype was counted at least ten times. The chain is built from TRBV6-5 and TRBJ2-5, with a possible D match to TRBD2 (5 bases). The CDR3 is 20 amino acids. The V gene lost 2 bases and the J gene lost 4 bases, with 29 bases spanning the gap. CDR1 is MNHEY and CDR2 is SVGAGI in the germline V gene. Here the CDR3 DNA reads TGTGCCAGCAGTTACCACACGCCGCCCCGTACGGCGGCAGCGGCAGAGACCCAGTACTTC. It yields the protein CASSYHTPPRTAAAAETQYF.

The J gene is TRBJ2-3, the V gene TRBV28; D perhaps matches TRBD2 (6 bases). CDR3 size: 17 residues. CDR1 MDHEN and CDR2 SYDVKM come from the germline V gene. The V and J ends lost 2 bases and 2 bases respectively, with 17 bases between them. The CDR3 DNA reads TGTGCCAGCAGTTTAGCCCGGGGAGGATTTCCCACAGATACGCAGTATTTT. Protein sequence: CASSLARGGFPTDTQYF.

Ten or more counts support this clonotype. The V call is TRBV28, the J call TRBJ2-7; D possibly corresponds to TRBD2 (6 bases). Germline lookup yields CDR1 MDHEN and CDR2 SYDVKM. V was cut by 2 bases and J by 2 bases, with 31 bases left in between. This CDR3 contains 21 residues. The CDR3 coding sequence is TGTGCCAGCAGTTTAGGTCTTTTGGGCCCTAGGGAGGAGCATTCCCCCTACGAGCAGTACTTC. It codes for CASSLGLLGPREEHSPYEQYF.

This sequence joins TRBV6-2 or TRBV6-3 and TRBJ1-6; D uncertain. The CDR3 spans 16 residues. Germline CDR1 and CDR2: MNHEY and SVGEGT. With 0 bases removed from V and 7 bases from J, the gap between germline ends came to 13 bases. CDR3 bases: TGTGCCAGCAGTTACTCCATCCGGGCCCAGAATTCACCCCTCCACTTT. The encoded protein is CASSYSIRAQNSPLHF.

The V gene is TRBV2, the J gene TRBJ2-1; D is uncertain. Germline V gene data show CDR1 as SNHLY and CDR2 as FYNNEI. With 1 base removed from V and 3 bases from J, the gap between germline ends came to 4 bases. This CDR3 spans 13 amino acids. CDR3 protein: CASSEGFYNEQFF. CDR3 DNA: TGTGCCAGCAGTGAAGGCTTCTACAATGAGCAGTTCTTC.

The chain's CDR3 is CASRDLRGLNEKLFF. The CDR3 DNA reads TGTGCCAGCAGGGACCTGAGGGGGCTTAATGAAAAACTGTTTTTT. This chain uses TRBV12-3 or TRBV12-4 with TRBJ1-4, with TRBD1 matching 7 bases. V gave up 6 bases and J gave up 4 bases; unmatched junction bases: 8. This CDR3 comprises 15 residues.

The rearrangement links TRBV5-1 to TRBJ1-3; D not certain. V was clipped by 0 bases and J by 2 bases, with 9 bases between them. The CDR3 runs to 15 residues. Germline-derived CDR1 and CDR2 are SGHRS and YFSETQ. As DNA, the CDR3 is TGCGCCAGCAGCTTGGACGGTTCGGCTGGAAACACCATATATTTT. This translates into CASSLDGSAGNTIYF.

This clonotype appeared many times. The CDR3 region has the DNA TGTGCCAGCAGTTTAGGACAGGCCTATCAGCCCCAGCATTTT. Residues: CASSLGQAYQPQHF. This chain connects TRBV12-3 or TRBV12-4 to TRBJ1-5, with D tentatively TRBD1 (6 bases). Trimming took 1 base from V and 5 from J, leaving 9 bases between them. CDR3 length: 14 amino acids.

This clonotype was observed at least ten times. Here the CDR3 reads CASSADGNTEAFF. In nucleotides, the CDR3 is TGTGCCAGCAGTGCGGACGGTAACACTGAAGCTTTCTTT. The chain has TRBV2 and TRBJ1-1; no reliable D call. CDR1 SNHLY and CDR2 FYNNEI come from the germline V gene. The CDR3 loop spans 13 amino acids. V gave up 4 bases and J gave up 2 bases, with 8 bases separating them.